These 14 T cell receptor beta chains were all obtained from the same sample, sequenced in a study of blood T cell repertoires in COVID-19. The table came from immunoSEQ multiplex PCR; TCRdb's copy has only in-frame clones and leaves some out. The repertoire has 200,000 to 300,000 clones, approximately 86% of them found once; the top ten carry roughly 5.6%. Sequences were obtained from peripheral blood. All receptors come from an older woman with COVID-19, enrolled during active disease.

The gene calls are TRBV20-1 and TRBJ2-3; 7 bases are shared with TRBD2. The trim removed 6 bases at V and 6 bases at J, leaving 12 bases unmatched. The CDR3 is 14 amino acids. Looked up from germline, CDR1 is DFQATT and CDR2 is SNEGSKA (reference sequence). CDR3 protein: CSASSSGQGDTQYF. CDR3 in DNA: TGCAGTGCCAGTTCTAGCGGCCAAGGGGATACGCAGTATTTT.

V usage is TRBV7-3 and J usage is TRBJ2-3; D remains ambiguous. The CDR3 has 13 amino acids. Germline V lookup: CDR1 SGHTA, CDR2 FQGTGA. V dropped 1 base and J dropped 6 bases, with 8 bases sitting between them. CDR3 protein: CASSLMRSDTQYF. The CDR3 DNA reads TGTGCCAGCAGCTTAATGCGGTCGGATACGCAGTATTTT.

The chain combines TRBV5-4 with TRBJ1-1, with 9 bases aligning to TRBD1. The CDR3 sequence is 15 residues long. Trimming at V came to 4 bases and at J to 0 bases, leaving 4 bases not matched to a gene. Looked up from germline, CDR1 is SGHNT and CDR2 is YYREEE (reference sequence). The DNA of the CDR3 is TGTGCCAGCAGCACCCGGGACAGGGTGAACACTGAAGCTTTCTTT. Its translation: CASSTRDRVNTEAFF.

V usage is TRBV6-2 or TRBV6-3 and J usage is TRBJ2-1; 12 bases are a match to TRBD2. With 4 bases clipped from V and 6 bases from J, the junction kept 10 bases outside the gene matches. The CDR3 is made up of 17 amino acids. Germline lookup yields CDR1 MNHEY and CDR2 SVGEGT. The CDR3 DNA follows: TGTGCCAGCAGTTCGTGGTCTAGCGGGAGGGTGGGCAATGAGCAGTTCTTC. Protein sequence: CASSSWSSGRVGNEQFF.

The chain recombines TRBV15 with TRBJ2-6; D is ambiguous. The CDR3 has 15 amino acids. The germline V gene encodes CDR1 LNHNV and CDR2 YYDKDF (reference sequence). The V and J ends lost 5 bases and 1 base respectively, with 9 bases between them. Here the CDR3 reads CATSQTSSGANVLTF. CDR3 nucleotide sequence: TGTGCCACCAGCCAAACGAGTTCTGGGGCCAACGTCCTGACTTTC.

This sequence joins TRBV18 and TRBJ2-5; D might be TRBD2 (6 bases). Germline CDR1 reads KGHSH; CDR2 reads LQKENI. The V end lost 3 bases, the J end lost 5 bases, and 10 bases lay between the germline ends. The CDR3 covers 13 residues. Here the CDR3 reads CASSPTRAETQYF. The CDR3 DNA sequence: TGTGCCAGCTCACCGACTAGGGCGGAGACCCAGTACTTC.

This clone has more than one count but fewer than ten. V usage is TRBV7-2 and J usage is TRBJ1-5, with 8 bases fitting TRBD1. CDR3 length: 15 amino acids. CDR1 is SGHTA and CDR2 is FQGNSA in the germline V gene. After removal of 5 bases from V and 1 base from J, the junction contained 4 bases not matched to a gene. CDR3 bases: TGTGCCAGCAGCCCACGGACAGGGAGCAATCAGCCCCAGCATTTT. Amino acids: CASSPRTGSNQPQHF. The variable domain in full, completed from reference TRBV7-2 and TRBJ1-5, reads GAGVSQSPSNKVTEKGKDVELRCDPISGHTALYWYRQSLGQGLEFLIYFQGNSAPDKSGLPSDRFSAERTGGSVSTLTIQRTQQEDSAVYLCASSPRTGSNQPQHFGDGTRLSIL.

The rearrangement joins TRBV19 to TRBJ1-5, with D possibly TRBD1 on 5 matching bases. The germline CDR1 and CDR2 sequences are LNHDA and SQIVND (reference sequence). The CDR3 sequence is 12 residues long. V dropped 5 bases and J dropped 6 bases, with 8 bases sitting between them. The CDR3 reads CASSLQGQPQHF. The CDR3, as DNA: TGTGCCAGTAGTTTGCAGGGTCAGCCCCAGCATTTT. The whole variable domain, filled in from reference TRBV19 and TRBJ1-5, reads DGGITQSPKYLFRKEGQNVTLSCEQNLNHDAMYWYRQDPGQGLRLIYYSQIVNDFQKGDIAEGYSVSREKKESFPLTVTSAQKNPTAFYLCASSLQGQPQHFGDGTRLSIL.

The CDR3 is CASSPQQGRETQYF. The CDR3 coding sequence is TGCGCCAGCAGCCCCCAACAGGGGAGGGAGACCCAGTACTTC. This chain uses TRBV4-1 with TRBJ2-5; weak D call: TRBD1 (7 bases). The CDR3 spans 14 residues. V was shortened by 4 bases and J by 5 bases, with 14 bases between the two germline ends. CDR1 and CDR2 from the germline V gene are MGHRA and YSYEKL.

The chain combines TRBV29-1 with TRBJ1-2, with 9 bases identical to TRBD1. The CDR3 spans 11 residues. V lost 7 bases to trimming and J lost 7 bases; unmatched junction nucleotides: 4. CDR1 is SQVTM, CDR2 ANQGSEA, per germline. The CDR3 DNA follows: TGCAGCGAAAAGACAGGGGGTGGCTACACCTTC. The encoded protein is CSEKTGGGYTF.

This clone was found once. The chain links TRBV18 to TRBJ2-5; D possibly corresponds to TRBD1 (5 bases). CDR3 length equals 14 residues. The ends were cut back, 1 base at V and 5 bases at J, with 11 bases in the middle. Germline CDR1 is KGHSH and CDR2 is LQKENI. CDR3 in DNA: TGTGCCAGCTCACCACGGGAAGGGGCTGAGACCCAGTACTTC. This codes for CASSPREGAETQYF.

In the case of this clone: The sample contains more than one DNA sequence encoding this CDR3. In DNA form, the CDR3 reads TGTGCCGGGGGACAGGGGGGGAATCAGCCCCAGCATTTT. It encodes CAGGQGGNQPQHF. V is TRBV6-5 and J is TRBJ1-5; 11 positions agree with TRBD1. Germline lookup yields CDR1 MNHEY and CDR2 SVGAGI. This CDR3 contains 13 residues. Unmatched junction bases numbered 4, after V lost 11 bases and J lost 4 bases.

This chain links TRBV5-4 with TRBJ1-4, with D perhaps TRBD1 (6 bases). The length of the CDR3 is 16 residues. Germline values: CDR1 SGHNT, CDR2 YYREEE (reference sequence). V lost 3 bases and J lost 0, with 12 bases in between. CDR3 sequence reads: CASSSGRTATNEKLFF. CDR3 DNA sequence: TGTGCCAGCAGCTCGGGACGGACAGCAACTAATGAAAAACTGTTTTTT.

This chain connects TRBV5-5 to TRBJ2-2, with 8 bases lining up with TRBD2. J gave up 5 bases and V 0 bases, and 9 bases lay outside the gene matches. Germline CDR1 SGHKS, CDR2 YYEKEE (reference sequence). This CDR3 has 17 amino acids. DNA of the CDR3: TGTGCCAGCAGCTTGGGAATGAGCGGGAGAGGAACCGGGGAGCTGTTTTTT. Residues: CASSLGMSGRGTGELFF. The full variable domain, with the rest looked up from reference TRBV5-5 and TRBJ2-2, is DAGVTQSPTHLIKTRGQQVTLRCSPISGHKSVSWYQQVLGQGPQFIFQYYEKEERGRGNFPDRFSARQFPNYSSELNVNALLLGDSALYLCASSLGMSGRGTGELFFGEGSRLTVL.